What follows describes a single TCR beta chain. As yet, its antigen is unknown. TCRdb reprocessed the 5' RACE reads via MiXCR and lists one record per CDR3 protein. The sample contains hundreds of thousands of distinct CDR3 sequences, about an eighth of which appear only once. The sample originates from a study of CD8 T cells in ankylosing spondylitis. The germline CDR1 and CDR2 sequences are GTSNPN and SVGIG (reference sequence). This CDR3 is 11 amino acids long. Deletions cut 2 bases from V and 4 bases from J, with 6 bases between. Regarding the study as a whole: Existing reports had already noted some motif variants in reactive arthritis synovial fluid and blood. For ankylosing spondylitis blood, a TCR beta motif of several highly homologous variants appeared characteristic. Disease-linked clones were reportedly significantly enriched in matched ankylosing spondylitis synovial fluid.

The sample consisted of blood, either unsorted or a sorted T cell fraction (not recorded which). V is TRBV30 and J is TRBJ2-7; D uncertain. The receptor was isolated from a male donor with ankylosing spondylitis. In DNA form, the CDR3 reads TGTGCCTGGAGTATTTATTACGAGCAGTACTTC. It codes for CAWSIYYEQYF.